This entry describes one TCR beta chain. Its target is unknown. The record originates from a study of shared clonotypes between healthy human individuals. The study's findings and limits: Naive subsets generally exceeded memory subsets in estimated richness.

Profiled with immunoSEQ multiplex PCR; TCRdb holds only in-frame clones, not every one. The sample comprises about 1.1 million clones, approximately 75% of which are singletons, and approximately 0.9% rests with the top ten. The clonotype was recovered from a man aged 18 to 29 in good health. Some clones in this sample may be carry-over from other donors' samples. Sequenced input: memory CD4+ T cells from PBMCs. Subset here: CD45RA-negative fraction.

The CDR3 region has the DNA TGTGCCAGCAGCACCCCCGGGATAGGTTGGGGAGAAAAACTGTTTTTT. The encoded protein is CASSTPGIGWGEKLFF. The V and J genes are TRBV11-2 and TRBJ1-4; D uncertain. This CDR3 region has 16 residues. V was trimmed by 5 bases and J by 8 bases, leaving 21 bases between them. Germline lookup yields CDR1 SGHAT and CDR2 FQNNGV.